The entry that follows covers one T cell receptor beta chain sequence. The V and J ends lost 5 bases and 2 bases respectively, with 15 bases between them. The germline V gene has CDR1 PRHDT and CDR2 FYEKMQ (reference sequence). The CDR3 totals 15 residues. The sample is drawn from a study of T cell changes during pregnancy in multiple sclerosis. Clones were sequenced by immunoSEQ multiplex PCR, and TCRdb holds only the in-frame ones, with some missing. Of approximately 34,000 clones in the sample, approximately 90% were seen once. The TCR was taken from a female donor with multiple sclerosis, enrolled in a pregnancy study. The rearrangement uses TRBV13 and TRBJ1-2; possible D gene TRBD1, 6 bases. The source was CD8+ T cells from peripheral blood mononuclear cells, collected before pregnancy. CDR3 protein: CASSDWDTRNYGYTF. The CDR3 region has the DNA TGTGCCAGCAGCGACTGGGACACCAGAAACTATGGCTACACCTTC.